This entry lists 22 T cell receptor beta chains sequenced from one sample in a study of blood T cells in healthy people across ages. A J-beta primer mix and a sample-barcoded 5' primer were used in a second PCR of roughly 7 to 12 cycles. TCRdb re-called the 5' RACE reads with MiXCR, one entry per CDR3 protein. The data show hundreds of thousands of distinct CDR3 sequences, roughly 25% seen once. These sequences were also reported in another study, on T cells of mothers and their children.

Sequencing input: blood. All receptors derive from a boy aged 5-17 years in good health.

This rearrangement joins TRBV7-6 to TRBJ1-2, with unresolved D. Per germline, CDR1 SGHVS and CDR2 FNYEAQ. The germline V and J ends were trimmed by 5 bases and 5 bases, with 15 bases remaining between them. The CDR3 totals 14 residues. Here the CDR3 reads CASSPGGSRYGYTF. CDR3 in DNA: TGTGCCAGCAGCCCGGGCGGGTCCAGATATGGCTACACCTTC.

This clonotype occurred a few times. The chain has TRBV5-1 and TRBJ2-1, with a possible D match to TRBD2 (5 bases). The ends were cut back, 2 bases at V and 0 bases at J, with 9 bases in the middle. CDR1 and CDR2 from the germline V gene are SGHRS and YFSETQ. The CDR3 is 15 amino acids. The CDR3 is CASSFDYNSYNEQFF. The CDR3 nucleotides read TGCGCCAGCAGCTTTGACTACAACTCCTACAATGAGCAGTTCTTC.

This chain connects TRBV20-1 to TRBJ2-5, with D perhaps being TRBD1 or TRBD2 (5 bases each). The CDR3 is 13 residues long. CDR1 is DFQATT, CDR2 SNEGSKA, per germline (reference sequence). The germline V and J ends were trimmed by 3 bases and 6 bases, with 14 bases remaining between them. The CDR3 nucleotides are TGCAGTGCTAGTTCGGGACGTTGGAAGACCCAGTACTTC. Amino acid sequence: CSASSGRWKTQYF.

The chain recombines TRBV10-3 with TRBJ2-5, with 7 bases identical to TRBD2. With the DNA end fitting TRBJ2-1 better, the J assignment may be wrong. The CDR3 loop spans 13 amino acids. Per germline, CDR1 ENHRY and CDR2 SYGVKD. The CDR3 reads CAISGRLADEQFF. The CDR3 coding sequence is TGTGCCATCAGCGGACGACTAGCCGATGAGCAGTTCTTC.

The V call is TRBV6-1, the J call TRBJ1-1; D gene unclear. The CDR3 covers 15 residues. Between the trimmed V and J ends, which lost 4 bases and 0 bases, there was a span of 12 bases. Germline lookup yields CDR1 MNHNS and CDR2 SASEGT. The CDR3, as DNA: TGTGCCAGCAGTGCAGCGCTGGCCGTGAACACTGAAGCTTTCTTT. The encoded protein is CASSAALAVNTEAFF.

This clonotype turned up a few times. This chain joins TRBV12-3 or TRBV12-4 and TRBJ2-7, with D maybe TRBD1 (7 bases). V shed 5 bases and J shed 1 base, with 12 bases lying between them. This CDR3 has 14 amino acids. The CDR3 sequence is CASSQGEESYEQYF. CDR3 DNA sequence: TGTGCCAGCAGTCAGGGGGAGGAATCCTACGAGCAGTACTTC.

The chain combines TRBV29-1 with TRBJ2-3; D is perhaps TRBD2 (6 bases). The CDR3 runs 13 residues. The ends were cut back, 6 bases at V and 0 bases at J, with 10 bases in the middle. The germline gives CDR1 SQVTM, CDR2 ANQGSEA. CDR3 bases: TGCAGCGTCATGGGGGGTAGCACAGATACGCAGTATTTT. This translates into CSVMGGSTDTQYF.

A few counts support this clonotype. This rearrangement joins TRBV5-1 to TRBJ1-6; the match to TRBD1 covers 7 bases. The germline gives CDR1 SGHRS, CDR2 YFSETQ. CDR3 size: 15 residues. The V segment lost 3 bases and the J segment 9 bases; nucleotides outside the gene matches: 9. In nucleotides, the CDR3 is TGCGCCAGCAGCTGGGCTCCGGGACAGTCTTCACCCCTCCACTTT. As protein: CASSWAPGQSSPLHF. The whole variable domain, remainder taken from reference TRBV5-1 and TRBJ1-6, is KAGVTQTPRYLIKTRGQQVTLSCSPISGHRSVSWYQQTPGQGLQFLFEYFSETQRNKGNFPGRFSGRQFSNSRSEMNVSTLELGDSALYLCASSWAPGQSSPLHFGNGTRLTVT.

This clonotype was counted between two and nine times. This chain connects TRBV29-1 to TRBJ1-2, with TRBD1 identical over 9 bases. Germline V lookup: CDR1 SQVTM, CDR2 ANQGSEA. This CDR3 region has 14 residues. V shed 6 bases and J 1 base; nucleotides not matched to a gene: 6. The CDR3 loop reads CSVGQGIGNYGYTF. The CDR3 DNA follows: TGCAGCGTAGGACAGGGGATAGGTAACTATGGCTACACCTTC.

CDR3 sequence (DNA): TGTGCCAGCAGTTTTGGGGAAGGAATGAACACTGAAGCTTTCTTT. This codes for CASSFGEGMNTEAFF. J is TRBJ1-1 and V is TRBV27; D not certain. The V end was cut by 3 bases, the J end by 0 bases, with 11 bases between. Germline-derived CDR1 and CDR2 are MNHEY and SMNVEV (reference sequence). The CDR3 runs 15 residues.

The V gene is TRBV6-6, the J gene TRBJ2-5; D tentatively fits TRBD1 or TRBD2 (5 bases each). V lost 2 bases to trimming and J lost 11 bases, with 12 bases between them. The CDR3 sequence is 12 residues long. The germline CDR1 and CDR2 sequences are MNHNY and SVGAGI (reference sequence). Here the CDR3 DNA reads TGTGCCAGCAGTTACCGGGTAGGGGAGCAGTACTTC. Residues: CASSYRVGEQYF.

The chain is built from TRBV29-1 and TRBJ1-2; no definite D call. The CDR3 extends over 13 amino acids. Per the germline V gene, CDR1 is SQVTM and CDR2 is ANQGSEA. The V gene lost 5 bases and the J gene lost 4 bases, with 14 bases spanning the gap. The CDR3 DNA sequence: TGCAGCGTTTCCGAAAACTCAGGCTATGGCTACACCTTC. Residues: CSVSENSGYGYTF.

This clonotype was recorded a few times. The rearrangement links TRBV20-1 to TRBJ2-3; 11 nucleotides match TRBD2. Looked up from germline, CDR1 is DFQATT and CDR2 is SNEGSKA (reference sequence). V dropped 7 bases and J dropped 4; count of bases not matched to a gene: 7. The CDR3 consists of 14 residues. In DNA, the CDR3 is TGCAGTGTGGTACTAGCGGGGGAGTCAGATACGCAGTATTTT. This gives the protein CSVVLAGESDTQYF.

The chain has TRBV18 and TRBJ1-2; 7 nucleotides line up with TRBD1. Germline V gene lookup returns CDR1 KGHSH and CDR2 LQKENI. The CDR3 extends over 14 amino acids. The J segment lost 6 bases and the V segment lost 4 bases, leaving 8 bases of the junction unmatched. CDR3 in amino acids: CASSHRGQPNGYTF. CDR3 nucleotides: TGTGCCAGCTCACACCGGGGACAGCCTAATGGCTACACCTTC.

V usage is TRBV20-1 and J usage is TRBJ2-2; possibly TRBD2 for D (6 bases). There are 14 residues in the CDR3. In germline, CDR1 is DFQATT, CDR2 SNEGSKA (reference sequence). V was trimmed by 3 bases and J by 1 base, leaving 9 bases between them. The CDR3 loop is CSASASENTGELFF. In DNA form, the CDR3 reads TGCAGTGCTAGCGCTAGCGAGAACACCGGGGAGCTGTTTTTT.

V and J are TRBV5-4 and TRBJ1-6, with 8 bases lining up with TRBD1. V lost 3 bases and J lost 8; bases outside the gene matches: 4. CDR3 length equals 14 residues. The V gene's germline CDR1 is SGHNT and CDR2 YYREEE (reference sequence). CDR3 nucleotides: TGTGCCAGCAGCTGGGGGACAGGAGATTCACCCCTCCACTTT. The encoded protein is CASSWGTGDSPLHF.

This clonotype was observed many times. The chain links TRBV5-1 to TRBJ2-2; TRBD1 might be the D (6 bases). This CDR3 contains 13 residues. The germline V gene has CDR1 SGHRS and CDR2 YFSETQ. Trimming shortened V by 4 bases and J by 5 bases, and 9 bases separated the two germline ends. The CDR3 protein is CASSTTGTGELFF. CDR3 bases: TGCGCCAGCAGCACCACAGGGACCGGGGAGCTGTTTTTT.

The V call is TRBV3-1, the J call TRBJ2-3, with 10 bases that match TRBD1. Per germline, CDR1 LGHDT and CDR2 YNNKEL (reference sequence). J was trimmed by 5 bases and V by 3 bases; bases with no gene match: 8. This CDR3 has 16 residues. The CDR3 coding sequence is TGTGCCAGCAGCCAGCGACAGGGGGCCTTCAGAGATACGCAGTATTTT. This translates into CASSQRQGAFRDTQYF.

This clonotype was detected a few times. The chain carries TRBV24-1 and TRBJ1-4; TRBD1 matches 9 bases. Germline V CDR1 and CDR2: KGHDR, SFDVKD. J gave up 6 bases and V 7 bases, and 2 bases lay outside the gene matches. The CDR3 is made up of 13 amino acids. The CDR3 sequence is CATRGQGDEKLFF. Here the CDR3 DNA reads TGTGCCACCAGGGGACAGGGTGATGAAAAACTGTTTTTT.

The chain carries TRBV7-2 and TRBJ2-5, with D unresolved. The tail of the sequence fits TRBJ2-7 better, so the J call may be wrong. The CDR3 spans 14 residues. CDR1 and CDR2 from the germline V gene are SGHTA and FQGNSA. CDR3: CASSLGASAYEQYF. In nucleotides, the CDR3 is TGTGCCAGCAGCTTAGGTGCCAGTGCCTACGAGCAGTACTTC.

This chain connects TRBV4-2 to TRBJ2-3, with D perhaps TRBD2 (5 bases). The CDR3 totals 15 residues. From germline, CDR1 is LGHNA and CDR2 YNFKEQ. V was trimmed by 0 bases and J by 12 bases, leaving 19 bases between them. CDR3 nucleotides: TGTGCCAGCAGCCAAGACAGGACTTCCTCCTGGGATCAGTATTTT. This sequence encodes CASSQDRTSSWDQYF.

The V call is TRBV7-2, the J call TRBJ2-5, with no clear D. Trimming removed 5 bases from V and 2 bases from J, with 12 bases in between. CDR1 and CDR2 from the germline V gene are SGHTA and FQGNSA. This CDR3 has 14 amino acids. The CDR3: CASSTFVLQETQYF. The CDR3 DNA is TGTGCCAGCAGCACCTTCGTATTGCAAGAGACCCAGTACTTC.